This is a list of T cell receptor beta chains from one sample in a study of vaccination and CD4 T cells after COVID-19. What these receptors recognize is not known. Via MiXCR, TCRdb re-called the PCR reads, giving one row per CDR3 protein. The sample lists about 10,000 distinct CDR3 sequences, around 55% occurring once. Source material: CD4+ T cells from blood, cultured in vitro. The receptors were gathered from a human donor who had recovered from COVID-19. The CDR3 runs from the conserved cysteine through the conserved F or W. D genes are given only for firm matches. Not every row has a clone size; where given, it reads once, few, many or a size class.

cdr3_nt	cdr3_aa	d_call	v_call	j_call	clone_size
TGCAGTGCTAGAGATCCTAACGGGGATGGCTACACCTTC	CSARDPNGDGYTF	NA	TRBV20-1	TRBJ1-2	few
TGTGCCAGCACCCGCCTAAGTGTTGGAAACACCATATATTTT	CASTRLSVGNTIYF	NA	TRBV7-2	TRBJ1-3	NA
TGCAGTGCCAGTCGGGGTGGGGGTCAGCCCCAGCATTTT	CSASRGGGQPQHF	NA	TRBV20-1	TRBJ1-5	NA
TGTGCCAGCAGCGTAGGCTACAGAGATGGCTACACCTTC	CASSVGYRDGYTF	NA	TRBV21-1	TRBJ1-2	NA
TGCAGTGCCGGCGCAGGGGGCCACACTGAAGCTTTCTTT	CSAGAGGHTEAFF	TRBD1	TRBV20-1	TRBJ1-1	NA
TGTGCCAGCACCCATCTAACGGACGCAGATACGCAGTATTTT	CASTHLTDADTQYF	NA	TRBV12-1	TRBJ2-3	few
TGTGCCTGGAGCGCCGACAGGGGAGTTGATACGCAGTATTTT	CAWSADRGVDTQYF	TRBD1	TRBV30	TRBJ2-3	NA
TGCAGTGCTATGTCGGCGGGGGGGGTAGATACGCAGTATTTT	CSAMSAGGVDTQYF	TRBD2	TRBV20-1	TRBJ2-3	few
TGTGCCAGCAGTTTAGGACGGACTGAGCAGTTCTTC	CASSLGRTEQFF	NA	TRBV12-3/TRBV12-4	TRBJ2-1	NA
TGTGCCAGCAGCTTTACGGGTAGCGGGAGTGCGTACGAGCAGTACTTC	CASSFTGSGSAYEQYF	TRBD2	TRBV11-1	TRBJ2-7	NA
TGCAGTGCATGGGGACAGGGTCGCTACACCTTC	CSAWGQGRYTF	TRBD1	TRBV20-1	TRBJ1-2	NA
TGTGCCAGCAGTTACCAACCGACAGGCGACCGACAGCCCCAGCATTTT	CASSYQPTGDRQPQHF	NA	TRBV6-2/TRBV6-3	TRBJ1-5	few
TGTGCCAGCTCACCCCAAGAGACCCAGTACTTC	CASSPQETQYF	NA	TRBV18	TRBJ2-5	NA
TGTGCCAGCAGCTTAGATCTAGCGGGAGGGCCCGGAGAGACCCAGTACTTC	CASSLDLAGGPGETQYF	TRBD2	TRBV7-2	TRBJ2-5	few
TGTGCCAGCAGCTTAGGCAGGGGCGTTCGGGGCGAGCAGTACTTC	CASSLGRGVRGEQYF	NA	TRBV7-2	TRBJ2-7	NA
TGTGCCAGCAGTGATTGGGGGAAGGGTGGCTACACCTTC	CASSDWGKGGYTF	NA	TRBV6-1	TRBJ1-2	few
TGTGCCAGCAGCTCAACTAGCGGTGGTGGGGAGCAGTACTTC	CASSSTSGGGEQYF	TRBD2	TRBV27	TRBJ2-7	NA
TGTGCCAGTAGTCCCCGAGGGGGGGCAGGGCAAGAGACCCAGTACTTC	CASSPRGGAGQETQYF	NA	TRBV19	TRBJ2-5	once
TGTGCCAGCAGCTCCCGACAGGGGCTGAATTCACCCCTCCACTTT	CASSSRQGLNSPLHF	TRBD1	TRBV11-3	TRBJ1-6	NA
TGTGCCAGCACCGCCTCGGGCGCACGCGGCTACACCTTC	CASTASGARGYTF	NA	TRBV6-1	TRBJ1-2	few
TGCAGTGCTAGTTCCAGGGGATTGGAGCAGTACTTC	CSASSRGLEQYF	NA	TRBV20-1	TRBJ2-7	NA
TGTGCCAGCAGTAGCGGCAATCAGCCCCAGCATTTT	CASSSGNQPQHF	NA	TRBV28	TRBJ1-5	NA
TGCAGTGCTAGGGCCTACAGGGACGAAGGCTACACCTTC	CSARAYRDEGYTF	NA	TRBV20-1	TRBJ1-2	NA
TGTGCCAGCAGCCCGACGGCGGACTCTGGAAACACCATATATTTT	CASSPTADSGNTIYF	NA	TRBV7-9	TRBJ1-3	few
TGTGCCAGCAGCAAAGACATCTCCTATAATTCACCCCTCCACTTT	CASSKDISYNSPLHF	NA	TRBV21-1	TRBJ1-6	NA
TGTGCCATCAGTGAGTCGGGACAGATGGCCGGGGAGCTGTTTTTT	CAISESGQMAGELFF	TRBD1	TRBV10-3	TRBJ2-2	NA
TGTGCCAGCAGTTTAAGAGGGCCACCCTACGAGCAGTACTTC	CASSLRGPPYEQYF	NA	TRBV12-3/TRBV12-4	TRBJ2-7	NA
TGTGCCAGCAGCCGGGGGGGAACTAGCACAGATACGCAGTATTTT	CASSRGGTSTDTQYF	TRBD2	TRBV7-3	TRBJ2-3	NA
TGTGCCAGCAGCTTAGCGGGAGGGGGCTTGAACTATGGCTACACCTTC	CASSLAGGGLNYGYTF	TRBD1	TRBV7-9	TRBJ1-2	NA
TGTGCCAGCAGTGTGGGACAGGGGGGCGAGCAGTACTTC	CASSVGQGGEQYF	TRBD1	TRBV2	TRBJ2-7	NA
TGCAGTGCTACGTATCGGTACGAGCAGTACTTC	CSATYRYEQYF	NA	TRBV20-1	TRBJ2-7	NA
TGTGCCAGCACCCGTTCGACAGGGTGGGAGGATACGCAGTATTTT	CASTRSTGWEDTQYF	TRBD1	TRBV27	TRBJ2-3	few
TGTGCCAGTAGTGTGTCAGGCAATTCACCCCTCCACTTT	CASSVSGNSPLHF	NA	TRBV19	TRBJ1-6	few
TGTGCCAGCACCGAGGGGAGACAGCCCCAGCATTTT	CASTEGRQPQHF	NA	TRBV2	TRBJ1-5	NA
TGTGCCAGTAGTCCGGCGGCCGGGGAGCTGTTTTTT	CASSPAAGELFF	NA	TRBV19	TRBJ2-2	few
TGTGCCAGCACTAGGGCCCTAGGGGGTCCGACTGAAGCTTTCTTT	CASTRALGGPTEAFF	NA	TRBV7-9	TRBJ1-1	NA
TGCAGTGCTCAAAGCCGGAGAGGCTCCTACAATGAGCAGTTCTTC	CSAQSRRGSYNEQFF	NA	TRBV20-1	TRBJ2-1	NA
TGTGCCAGCAGTTTATCCCCGGGGGGTAATTCACCCCTCCACTTT	CASSLSPGGNSPLHF	NA	TRBV27	TRBJ1-6	few
TGTGCCAGCAGTGAAAGTGGACGGACGAACACTGAAGCTTTCTTT	CASSESGRTNTEAFF	NA	TRBV2	TRBJ1-1	NA
TGCAGTGCTTTACAGGGAAACATTCAGTACTTC	CSALQGNIQYF	NA	TRBV20-1	TRBJ2-4	NA
TGCAGTGCTATCCGGGAGACCACCTACAATGAGCAGTTCTTC	CSAIRETTYNEQFF	NA	TRBV20-1	TRBJ2-1	NA
TGTGCCAGCTCCCCTGCGAGGGTTACTGAAGCTTTCTTT	CASSPARVTEAFF	NA	TRBV18	TRBJ1-1	NA